These T cell receptor beta chains were read from a single sample in a study of OX40 agonist ivuxolimab in advanced cancers. Sequencing was performed with immunoSEQ multiplex PCR; in TCRdb, only in-frame clones are kept and a portion is missing. The data show tens of thousands of clones, approximately 81% seen once. Sequencing was performed on CD4+ or CD8+ T cells sorted from blood, taken in a trial of the OX40 agonist ivuxolimab. The receptors originated from an adult with an advanced solid tumor such as melanoma, head and neck, liver or kidney cancer. The CDR3 runs from the conserved cysteine through the conserved F or W.

j_call | v_call | cdr3_aa
TRBJ2-7 | TRBV21-1 | CASSKDSASCWEQYF
TRBJ2-7 | TRBV9 | CASSVGTGSSYEQYF
TRBJ2-5 | TRBV5-1 | CASSPGTGVAIGTQYF
TRBJ1-1 | TRBV6-4 | CASSSEVGNTEAFF
TRBJ2-3 | TRBV19 | CASSIDHSIDTQYF
TRBJ1-2 | TRBV19 | CASSKDRGYYGYTF
TRBJ1-2 | TRBV7-8 | CASSPDRDPYGYTF
TRBJ1-5 | TRBV6-5 | CASRRASNQPQHF
TRBJ2-1 | TRBV18 | CASSPVGGRINEQFF
TRBJ1-1 | TRBV7-8 | CASSCGVLPFF
TRBJ1-5 | TRBV5-1 | CASSEGQGHGQPQHF